Described below is a single T cell receptor (beta chain) sequence and its context. The data originate from a study of response to subunit inactivated influenza vaccine. One entry per CDR3 protein, called by TCRdb with MiXCR from the RT-PCR reads. The table shows just under 550,000 distinct CDR3 sequences, with 20% to 25% occurring only once. The CDR3 contains 15 residues. Germline-derived CDR1 and CDR2 are DFQATT and SNEGSKA (reference sequence). The V and J ends lost 2 bases and 6 bases, in that order; junction bases with no gene match: 8. The same data also contributed to another study, on T cells expressing NK-cell markers. That report notes: TCR beta cDNA was made by 5'RACE template switching with UMIs. Seven of eight sequenced donors tested HCMV-seropositive; one tested seronegative. CD8+ T cells in over 5 donors included dominant NKG2C+ clonotypes at roughly 1.0-7.0%. These clonotypes, the leaders elsewhere, also led the CD3+CD56-NKG2C+ fraction in a few donors.

The gene calls are TRBV20-1 and TRBJ2-7, with TRBD2 identical over 12 bases. The specimen was CD4+ T cells sorted from PBMCs, collected less than 13 days after vaccination. The TCR was taken from a man aged 50-60 years who received an inactivated influenza vaccine. The CDR3 DNA reads TGCAGTGCTAGATCCCCTAGCGGGGGGGCTGGCGAGCAGTACTTC. Its protein is CSARSPSGGAGEQYF.